This TCR beta chain was sequenced in a study of T cells after yellow fever vaccination. This clonotype was seen repeatedly, ten times or more. Losses at the gene ends were 3 bases for V and 7 bases for J; bases not matched to a gene: 6. Germline CDR1 is DFQATT and CDR2 is SNEGSKA (reference sequence). The CDR3 consists of 15 residues. A process of 5'RACE template switching, which added a universal primer site and UMIs, was used to make TCR cDNA. TCRdb re-called the 5' RACE reads through MiXCR, storing one row per CDR3 protein. The profile covers approximately 550,000 distinct CDR3 sequences, with 15% to 20% appearing a single time and 14% taken by the ten largest.

This chain connects TRBV20-1 to TRBJ2-1, with 13 bases identical to TRBD2. Specimen: PBMCs, collected 15 days after the yellow fever booster vaccination. The clonotype comes from a man younger than 45 who received the YFV17D yellow fever vaccine. The CDR3 region has the DNA TGCAGTGCTAGTGGACTAGCGGGAGCGAGGAATGAGCAGTTCTTC. Protein sequence: CSASGLAGARNEQFF.